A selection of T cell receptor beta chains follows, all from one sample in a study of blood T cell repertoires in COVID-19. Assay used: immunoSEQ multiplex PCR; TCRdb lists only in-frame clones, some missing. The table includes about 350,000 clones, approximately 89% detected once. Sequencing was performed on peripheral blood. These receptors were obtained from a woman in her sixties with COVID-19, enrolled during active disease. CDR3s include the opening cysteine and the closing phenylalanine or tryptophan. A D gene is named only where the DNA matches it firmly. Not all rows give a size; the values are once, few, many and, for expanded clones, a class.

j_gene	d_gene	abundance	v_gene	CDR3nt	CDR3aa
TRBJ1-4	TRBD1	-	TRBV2	TGTGCCAGCAGTGACAGGGGGCCGTTCGGACTGTTTTTT	CASSDRGPFGLFF
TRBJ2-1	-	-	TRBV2	TGTGCCAGCAGTGAGTATAGAACAGGCGAGCAGTTCTTC	CASSEYRTGEQFF
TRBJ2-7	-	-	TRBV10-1	TGCGCCAGCAGAGCCCAAAGGGGGTTTATGTCGTGGGAGCAGTACTTC	CASRAQRGFMSWEQYF
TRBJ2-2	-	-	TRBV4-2	TGTGCCAGCAGGGATTTAGGGGGACGGAACACCGGGGAGCTGTTTTTT	CASRDLGGRNTGELFF
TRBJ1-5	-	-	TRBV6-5	TGTGCCAGCGCCAGGGACACCTCATCGGATCAGCCCCAGCATTTT	CASARDTSSDQPQHF
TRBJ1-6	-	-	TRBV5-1	TGCGCCAGCAGCTTGGCTTTCCTTAATTCACCCCTCCACTTT	CASSLAFLNSPLHF
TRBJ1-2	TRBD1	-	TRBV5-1	TGCGCCAGCAGCTTGGTGGCAGGGGGCGGTCATGGCTACACCTTC	CASSLVAGGGHGYTF
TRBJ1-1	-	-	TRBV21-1	TGTGCCAGCAGCAAAGGGCAGGGGGAAAACACTGAAGCTTTCTTT	CASSKGQGENTEAFF
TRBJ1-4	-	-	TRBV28	TGTGCCAGCAGTTCAGAAAAACTGTTTTTT	CASSSEKLFF
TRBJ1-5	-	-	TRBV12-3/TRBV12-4	TGTGCCAGCAGTTTACGAGGGAATCAGCCCCAGCATTTT	CASSLRGNQPQHF
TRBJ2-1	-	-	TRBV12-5	TGTGCTAGTGGTCTGACGCCTGGGCTGTACAATGAGCAGTTCTTC	CASGLTPGLYNEQFF
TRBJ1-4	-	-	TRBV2	TGTGCCAGCTGCCGGGACATTAATGAAAAACTGTTTTTT	CASCRDINEKLFF
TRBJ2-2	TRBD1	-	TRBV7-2	TGTGCCAGCAGCCAACCGCCCGGGACAGGGACGTTGGCCGGGGAGCTGTTTTTT	CASSQPPGTGTLAGELFF
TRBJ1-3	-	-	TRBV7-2	TGTGCCAGCAGTCCTAACCCCACCCATATGACAGGCTCTGGAAACACCATATATTTT	CASSPNPTHMTGSGNTIYF
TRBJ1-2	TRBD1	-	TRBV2	TGTGCCAGCAGTCCTCGGACAGGGGGCTATGGCTACACCTTC	CASSPRTGGYGYTF
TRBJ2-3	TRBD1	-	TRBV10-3	TGTGCCATACAGGGGTACACAGATACGCAGTATTTT	CAIQGYTDTQYF
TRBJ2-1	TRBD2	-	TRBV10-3	TGTGCCATCAGTGAGCGAGCGGGGTCGGCCTCAGATGAGCAGTTCTTC	CAISERAGSASDEQFF
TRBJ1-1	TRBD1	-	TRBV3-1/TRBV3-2	TGTGCCAGCAGCCAAGGACAGGGCGGAATCACTGAAGCTTTCTTT	CASSQGQGGITEAFF
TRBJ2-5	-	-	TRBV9	TGTGCCAGCAGCGTAGCGGGCAGGGGCCAAGAGACCCAGTACTTC	CASSVAGRGQETQYF
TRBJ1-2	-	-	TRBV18	TGTGCCAGCTCACCACGCCGAGACAGGCTTTATGGCTACACCTTC	CASSPRRDRLYGYTF
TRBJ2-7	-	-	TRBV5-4	TGTGCCAGCAGCTTGGCGGCTAGCCGATACGAGCAGTACTTC	CASSLAASRYEQYF
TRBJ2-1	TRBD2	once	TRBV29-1	TGCAGCGTTACCGTGCGGGGGGGGTCCTACAATGAGCAGTTCTTC	CSVTVRGGSYNEQFF
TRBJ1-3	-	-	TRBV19	TGTGCCAGTAGGAGCCCCTATCTCTCTGGAAACACCATATATTTT	CASRSPYLSGNTIYF
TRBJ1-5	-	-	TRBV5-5	TGTGCCAGCAGCCAACACCCTGAACAGCCCCAGCATTTT	CASSQHPEQPQHF
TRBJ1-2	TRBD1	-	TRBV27	TGTGCCAGCAGTTCCCACACGCAGGGGGGTGACTATGGCTACACCTTC	CASSSHTQGGDYGYTF
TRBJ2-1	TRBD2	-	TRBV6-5	TGTGCCAGCAGTTACTCCCGGGGGGGCTCCTACAATGAGCAGTTCTTC	CASSYSRGGSYNEQFF
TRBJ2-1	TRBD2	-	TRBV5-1	TGCGCCAGCAGCTTGGGAGATAGCGGGGGGATCAATGAGCAGTTCTTC	CASSLGDSGGINEQFF